A selection of T cell receptor beta chains follows, all from one sample in a study of T-cell memory formation after mild COVID-19. TCRdb re-called the 5' RACE reads with MiXCR, one entry per CDR3 protein. The profile shows under 650,000 distinct CDR3 sequences, 15% to 20% of them singletons. The sequenced sample consisted of PBMCs or a T cell subset sorted from them (not recorded which). The receptors come from an adult woman who had mild COVID-19 (a few samples of this study predate the infection). Cell type and time point are not known. Each CDR3 is given with its conserved first and last residue. A D gene is named only where the DNA matches it firmly. Some rows have no size entry. The others give once, few or many, or a class for an expanded clone.

size: .
V: TRBV10-3
D: TRBD2
J: TRBJ2-1
CDR3: CATRGTSVNNEQFF
DNA: TGTGCCACTCGGGGGACTAGCGTTAACAATGAGCAGTTCTTC

size: .
V: TRBV7-6
D: .
J: TRBJ2-3
CDR3: CASSLLTSTDTQYF
DNA: TGTGCCAGCAGCCTTCTCACTAGCACAGATACGCAGTATTTT

size: many
V: TRBV24-1
D: .
J: TRBJ2-1
CDR3: CATSAYNEQFF
DNA: TGTGCCACCAGTGCCTACAATGAGCAGTTCTTC

size: few
V: TRBV2
D: .
J: TRBJ2-5
CDR3: CASSGVQYQETQYF
DNA: TGTGCCAGCAGTGGCGTGCAGTACCAAGAGACCCAGTACTTC

size: .
V: TRBV7-9
D: .
J: TRBJ1-3
CDR3: CASSLGDTIYF
DNA: TGTGCCAGCAGCTTGGGCGACACCATATATTTT

size: .
V: TRBV5-1
D: TRBD1
J: TRBJ1-1
CDR3: CASSWRDRVNTEAFF
DNA: TGCGCCAGCAGCTGGAGGGACAGGGTGAACACTGAAGCTTTCTTT

size: few
V: TRBV24-1
D: .
J: TRBJ2-7
CDR3: CATSDLLNQGLYF
DNA: TGTGCCACCAGTGATTTGCTTAACCAGGGGTTGTACTTC

size: .
V: TRBV6-2/TRBV6-3
D: .
J: TRBJ2-5
CDR3: CASSGRRVQETQYF
DNA: TGTGCCAGCAGCGGGAGAAGAGTGCAAGAGACCCAGTACTTC

size: .
V: TRBV15
D: TRBD1
J: TRBJ1-1
CDR3: CATSRVSTGEGYRGEAFF
DNA: TGTGCCACCAGCAGAGTCAGTACAGGGGAAGGGTATCGCGGTGAAGCTTTCTTT

size: .
V: TRBV23-1
D: .
J: TRBJ2-3
CDR3: CASSKQRAFPTSTDTQYF
DNA: TGCGCCAGCAGTAAGCAGAGAGCGTTTCCCACTAGCACAGATACGCAGTATTTT

size: few
V: TRBV24-1
D: .
J: TRBJ2-2
CDR3: CATSDSYPGELFF
DNA: TGTGCCACCAGTGATTCTTATCCCGGGGAGCTGTTTTTT

size: few
V: TRBV18
D: .
J: TRBJ2-6
CDR3: CASSLGADSGANVLTF
DNA: TGTGCCAGCTCACTGGGGGCCGACTCTGGGGCCAACGTCCTGACTTTC

size: few
V: TRBV6-6
D: TRBD1
J: TRBJ2-7
CDR3: CASSYFPGTVDVHEQYF
DNA: TGTGCCAGCAGTTACTTTCCCGGGACAGTCGACGTCCACGAGCAGTACTTC

size: .
V: TRBV5-1
D: .
J: TRBJ1-2
CDR3: CASSISDSSYGYTF
DNA: TGCGCCAGCAGCATCTCGGACAGTTCCTATGGCTACACCTTC

size: few
V: TRBV6-5
D: .
J: TRBJ2-6
CDR3: CASSYSRSSGANVLTF
DNA: TGTGCCAGCAGTTACTCGAGGAGCTCTGGGGCCAACGTCCTGACTTTC

size: .
V: TRBV6-6
D: TRBD2
J: TRBJ2-1
CDR3: CASIAGGIGRNEQFF
DNA: TGTGCCAGCATAGCGGGGGGCATCGGCAGGAATGAGCAGTTCTTC

size: .
V: TRBV15
D: .
J: TRBJ1-2
CDR3: CATSRSPVGGYTF
DNA: TGTGCCACCAGCAGGTCCCCCGTGGGTGGCTACACCTTC

size: .
V: TRBV9
D: .
J: TRBJ1-2
CDR3: CASSAILGLGGYTF
DNA: TGTGCCAGCAGCGCGATACTGGGCCTTGGTGGCTACACCTTC

size: .
V: TRBV12-3/TRBV12-4
D: .
J: TRBJ1-1
CDR3: CASSSSVGGPEAFF
DNA: TGTGCCAGCAGTTCAAGCGTCGGTGGGCCTGAAGCTTTCTTT

size: once
V: TRBV7-9
D: .
J: TRBJ2-1
CDR3: CASSSPLAPHF
DNA: TGTGCCAGCAGCTCCCCACTAGCTCCTCACTTC

size: .
V: TRBV4-2
D: .
J: TRBJ2-7
CDR3: CASSQGVGSLYEQYF
DNA: TGTGCCAGCAGCCAAGGGGTCGGCAGCCTCTACGAGCAGTACTTC

size: .
V: TRBV7-6
D: .
J: TRBJ1-1
CDR3: CASSINPGYTEAFF
DNA: TGTGCCAGCAGCATAAACCCGGGGTACACTGAAGCTTTCTTT

size: .
V: TRBV7-9
D: .
J: TRBJ2-3
CDR3: CASSSWTAADTQYF
DNA: TGTGCCAGCAGCTCCTGGACAGCCGCAGATACGCAGTATTTT

size: .
V: TRBV5-5
D: .
J: TRBJ2-5
CDR3: CASETGLSKQETQYF
DNA: TGTGCCAGCGAGACGGGACTCAGTAAACAAGAGACCCAGTACTTC

size: few
V: TRBV7-9
D: TRBD1
J: TRBJ1-6
CDR3: CASTQGQGNSPLHF
DNA: TGTGCCAGCACCCAAGGACAGGGCAATTCACCCCTCCACTTT

size: few
V: TRBV6-5
D: TRBD2
J: TRBJ2-1
CDR3: CASSSGLARYNEQFF
DNA: TGTGCCAGCAGTTCGGGACTAGCGAGGTACAATGAGCAGTTCTTC

size: .
V: TRBV7-2
D: .
J: TRBJ1-1
CDR3: CASSLGTLDSAFF
DNA: TGTGCCAGCAGCTTAGGCACACTCGATTCAGCTTTCTTT

size: .
V: TRBV7-8
D: .
J: TRBJ1-2
CDR3: CASSFPGAPDPNYGYTF
DNA: TGTGCCAGCAGCTTCCCCGGGGCGCCCGACCCTAACTATGGCTACACCTTC

size: .
V: TRBV24-1
D: .
J: TRBJ2-3
CDR3: CATSELGRPGTDTQYF
DNA: TGTGCCACCAGTGAATTGGGACGGCCCGGCACAGATACGCAGTATTTT

size: many
V: TRBV15
D: TRBD2
J: TRBJ2-5
CDR3: CATSRDTSEETQYF
DNA: TGTGCCACCAGCAGAGATACTAGCGAGGAGACCCAGTACTTC

size: few
V: TRBV30
D: .
J: TRBJ2-1
CDR3: CAWSPGYPNEQFF
DNA: TGTGCCTGGAGTCCAGGGTATCCCAATGAGCAGTTCTTC

size: few
V: TRBV15
D: TRBD1
J: TRBJ1-1
CDR3: CATSSGQLNTEAFF
DNA: TGTGCCACCAGCTCGGGACAGCTGAACACTGAAGCTTTCTTT

size: few
V: TRBV4-1
D: .
J: TRBJ2-2
CDR3: CASSRDIVTGELFF
DNA: TGCGCCAGCAGCCGCGACATAGTAACCGGGGAGCTGTTTTTT

size: .
V: TRBV20-1
D: TRBD2
J: TRBJ2-7
CDR3: CSAIRLAAVTHEQYF
DNA: TGCAGTGCTATAAGACTAGCGGCTGTCACCCACGAGCAGTACTTC

size: .
V: TRBV4-1
D: .
J: TRBJ1-2
CDR3: CASSQTDSGNYGYTF
DNA: TGCGCCAGCAGCCAAACGGACAGTGGGAACTATGGCTACACCTTC

size: .
V: TRBV7-8
D: .
J: TRBJ1-1
CDR3: CASSLGQVSTEAFF
DNA: TGTGCCAGCAGCTTAGGCCAGGTGAGCACTGAAGCTTTCTTT

size: many
V: TRBV24-1
D: .
J: TRBJ2-1
CDR3: CATSEDDNEQFF
DNA: TGTGCCACCAGTGAGGACGACAATGAGCAGTTCTTC

size: .
V: TRBV15
D: TRBD2
J: TRBJ2-1
CDR3: CAIPTGTTNNEQFF
DNA: TGTGCCATACCCACCGGGACTACGAACAATGAGCAGTTCTTC

size: .
V: TRBV27
D: .
J: TRBJ1-5
CDR3: CASRWGRDQPQHF
DNA: TGTGCCAGCAGATGGGGGCGAGATCAGCCCCAGCATTTT

size: few
V: TRBV7-9
D: TRBD1
J: TRBJ2-7
CDR3: CASSQDRADSYEQYF
DNA: TGTGCCAGCAGCCAGGACAGGGCAGATTCCTACGAGCAGTACTTC

size: few
V: TRBV6-5
D: TRBD2
J: TRBJ2-1
CDR3: CASKKLANAYNEQFF
DNA: TGTGCCAGCAAAAAACTAGCGAATGCCTACAATGAGCAGTTCTTC

size: few
V: TRBV7-2
D: TRBD2
J: TRBJ2-1
CDR3: CASSSTPGGSSYNEQFF
DNA: TGTGCCAGCAGCTCGACGCCGGGGGGAAGCTCCTACAATGAGCAGTTCTTC

size: few
V: TRBV6-6
D: TRBD1
J: TRBJ1-2
CDR3: CASSPRGRGYGYTF
DNA: TGTGCCAGCAGTCCCAGGGGGCGAGGCTATGGCTACACCTTC

size: .
V: TRBV4-2
D: TRBD1
J: TRBJ1-3
CDR3: CASSQDAAPTGDGNTIYF
DNA: TGTGCCAGCAGCCAAGATGCGGCTCCGACAGGGGATGGAAACACCATATATTTT

size: .
V: TRBV14
D: TRBD2
J: TRBJ2-1
CDR3: CASSWIAGAAYNEQFF
DNA: TGTGCCAGCAGCTGGATAGCGGGAGCGGCCTACAATGAGCAGTTCTTC

size: .
V: TRBV11-3
D: .
J: TRBJ2-3
CDR3: CASSPGVVGLTQYF
DNA: TGTGCCAGCAGCCCCGGAGTCGTGGGCCTTACGCAGTATTTT

size: many
V: TRBV4-3
D: TRBD2
J: TRBJ2-7
CDR3: CASSQVSGSYEQYF
DNA: TGCGCCAGCAGCCAAGTGAGCGGGAGTTACGAGCAGTACTTC

size: .
V: TRBV24-1
D: TRBD1
J: TRBJ2-1
CDR3: CATSDFADRGESYNEQFF
DNA: TGTGCCACCAGTGATTTCGCCGACAGGGGGGAGTCCTACAATGAGCAGTTCTTC

size: few
V: TRBV20-1
D: .
J: TRBJ1-4
CDR3: CSASQGNEKLFF
DNA: TGCAGTGCTTCCCAGGGGAATGAAAAACTGTTTTTT

size: .
V: TRBV5-1
D: TRBD1
J: TRBJ1-2
CDR3: CASSLDRGGADGYTF
DNA: TGCGCCAGCAGCCTAGACAGGGGAGGAGCGGATGGCTACACCTTC

size: .
V: TRBV6-1
D: .
J: TRBJ1-1
CDR3: CASTKGVGTEAFF
DNA: TGTGCCAGCACTAAGGGTGTAGGCACTGAAGCTTTCTTT

size: .
V: TRBV5-1
D: .
J: TRBJ1-1
CDR3: CASCLGPIVTEAFF
DNA: TGCGCCAGCTGCTTGGGACCGATCGTGACTGAAGCTTTCTTT

size: .
V: TRBV25-1
D: .
J: TRBJ1-1
CDR3: CASRGGVGNTEAFF
DNA: TGTGCCAGCCGTGGGGGGGTCGGCAACACTGAAGCTTTCTTT

size: .
V: TRBV2
D: TRBD1
J: TRBJ1-2
CDR3: CASRVQGDYGYTF
DNA: TGTGCCAGCAGGGTACAGGGGGACTATGGCTACACCTTC

size: .
V: TRBV20-1
D: TRBD2
J: TRBJ2-4
CDR3: CSVTGGPKNIQYF
DNA: TGCAGTGTAACGGGGGGGCCCAAAAACATTCAGTACTTC

size: few
V: TRBV14
D: TRBD2
J: TRBJ2-4
CDR3: CASSQEVYREGLAKNIQYF
DNA: TGTGCCAGCAGCCAAGAAGTCTATAGGGAGGGGCTAGCCAAAAACATTCAGTACTTC

size: .
V: TRBV11-3
D: .
J: TRBJ2-7
CDR3: CASSSWEDPEYEQYF
DNA: TGTGCCAGCAGCTCGTGGGAGGACCCGGAGTACGAGCAGTACTTC

size: few
V: TRBV4-3
D: .
J: TRBJ1-1
CDR3: CASSERRVNTEAFF
DNA: TGCGCCAGCAGCGAGAGAAGGGTCAACACTGAAGCTTTCTTT

size: few
V: TRBV20-1
D: TRBD2
J: TRBJ2-7
CDR3: CSATETTRAGSSYEQYF
DNA: TGCAGTGCTACCGAGACAACAAGAGCGGGGAGTTCCTACGAGCAGTACTTC

size: few
V: TRBV29-1
D: TRBD2
J: TRBJ2-1
CDR3: CSVGPSGLAVQFF
DNA: TGCAGCGTTGGCCCTTCTGGACTAGCTGTTCAGTTCTTC